This TCR beta chain was captured by sequencing in a study of shared clonotypes between healthy human individuals. Overall study findings and caveats: Sequencing depth was expected to affect clonotype sharing among donors.

The CDR3 totals 15 residues. Looked up from germline, CDR1 is LNHNV and CDR2 is YYDKDF (reference sequence). After removal of 0 bases from V and 3 bases from J, the junction contained 5 bases not matched to a gene. TCRdb's copy holds only in-frame clones and misses some; the assay was immunoSEQ multiplex PCR. The table lists 1,500,000 or so clones, 98% to 99% of them singletons. As regards this clone: Antigen specificity is unknown.

The chain joins TRBV15 to TRBJ2-7, with TRBD1 matching 7 bases. The receptor's source is a man aged 25 to 45 in good health. Source material: naive CD4+ T cells sorted from blood. The subset here: CD45RA+ positively selected. The CDR3 region has the DNA TGTGCCACCAGCAGAGATCAGAGACAGGGCTACGAGCAGTACTTC. Protein: CATSRDQRQGYEQYF.